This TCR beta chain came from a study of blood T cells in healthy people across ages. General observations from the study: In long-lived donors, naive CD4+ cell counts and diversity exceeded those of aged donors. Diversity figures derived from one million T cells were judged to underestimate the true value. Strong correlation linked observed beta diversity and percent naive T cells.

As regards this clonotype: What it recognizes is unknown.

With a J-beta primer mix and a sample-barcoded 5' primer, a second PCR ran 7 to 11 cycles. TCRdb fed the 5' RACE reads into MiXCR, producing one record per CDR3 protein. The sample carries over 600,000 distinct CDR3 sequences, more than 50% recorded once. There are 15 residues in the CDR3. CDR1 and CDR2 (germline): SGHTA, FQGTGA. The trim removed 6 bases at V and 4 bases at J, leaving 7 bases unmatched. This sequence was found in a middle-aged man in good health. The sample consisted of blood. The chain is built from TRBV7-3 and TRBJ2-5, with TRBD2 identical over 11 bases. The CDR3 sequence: CASSLLAGGGETQYF. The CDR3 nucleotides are TGTGCCAGCAGTCTCCTAGCGGGAGGTGGAGAGACCCAGTACTTC.